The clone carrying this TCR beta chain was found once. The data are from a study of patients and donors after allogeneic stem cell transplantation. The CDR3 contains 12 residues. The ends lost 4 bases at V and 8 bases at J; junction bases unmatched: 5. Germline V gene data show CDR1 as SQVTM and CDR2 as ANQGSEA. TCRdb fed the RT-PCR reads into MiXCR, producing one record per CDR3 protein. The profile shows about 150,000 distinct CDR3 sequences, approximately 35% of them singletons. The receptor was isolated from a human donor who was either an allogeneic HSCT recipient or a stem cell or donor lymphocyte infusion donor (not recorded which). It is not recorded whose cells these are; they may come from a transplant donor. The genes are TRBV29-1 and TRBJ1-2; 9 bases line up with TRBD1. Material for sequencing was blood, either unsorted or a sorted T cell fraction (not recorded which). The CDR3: CSVVGQGNGYTF. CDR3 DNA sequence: TGCAGCGTTGTCGGACAGGGGAACGGCTACACCTTC.